A single sample gave rise to the 24 T cell receptor beta chains below, sequenced in a study of immune heterogeneity within non-small cell lung tumors. Genomic DNA from bulk tumor acted as the template, and 600 ng was loaded per sample. Surgeons took several biopsies per primary tumor, spaced far apart, during surgery. The study enrolled patients with untreated, newly diagnosed non-small cell lung cancer who underwent curative surgery. With 32 V and 13 J primers, multiplex PCR amplified the TCR beta CDR3. MiXCR, run by TCRdb on the multiplex PCR reads, gives a single entry per CDR3 protein. The data show 15,000 or so distinct CDR3 sequences, more than 30% seen once. The sample consisted of lung tumor tissue. Source of these receptors: a woman between 45 and 65 years old with non-small cell lung cancer.

This clonotype has ten or more counts. The CDR3: CASSRGPRNTEAFF. CDR3 coding DNA: TGTGCCAGTTCCAGGGGTCCCAGGAACACTGAAGCTTTCTTT. This chain joins TRBV18 and TRBJ1-1, with D possibly TRBD1 on 6 matching bases. The length of the CDR3 is 14 residues. Trimming removed 9 bases from V and 1 base from J, with 15 bases in between. From germline, CDR1 is KGHSH and CDR2 LQKENI.

This chain connects TRBV6-9 to TRBJ1-6; D is possibly TRBD1 (6 bases). The CDR3 is made up of 15 amino acids. Per the germline V gene, CDR1 is MNHGY and CDR2 is SVAAGI. Trimming took off 3 bases at V and 9 bases at J, with 15 bases between the two ends. In DNA form, the CDR3 reads TGTGCCAGCAGTTACGGGCAGGGGAAGATTTCACCCCTCCACTTT. Amino acids: CASSYGQGKISPLHF.

The chain recombines TRBV28 with TRBJ2-1, with TRBD2 identical over 12 bases. The V gene's germline CDR1 is MDHEN and CDR2 SYDVKM. V was pared by 4 bases and J by 3 bases, with 7 bases of the junction left unmatched. The CDR3 spans 17 residues. The CDR3 loop reads CASSSPSSGGVYNEQFF. For the CDR3, the DNA is TGTGCCAGCAGTTCCCCTTCTAGCGGGGGGGTCTACAATGAGCAGTTCTTC.

By sample fraction, this clonotype is medium-sized. V and J are TRBV28 and TRBJ1-5; 8 bases fit TRBD1. The CDR3 extends over 16 amino acids. Germline V gives CDR1 MDHEN, CDR2 SYDVKM. The J segment lost 2 bases and the V segment lost 0 bases, leaving 3 bases of the junction unmatched. In DNA form, the CDR3 reads TGTGCCAGCAGTTTATGGGACAGGGTCGGCAATCAGCCCCAGCATTTT. It yields the protein CASSLWDRVGNQPQHF.

A single count supports this clonotype. It may be a read error: a sequence one base away is much more abundant. The chain links TRBV7-8 to TRBJ1-6; D unresolved. CDR3 size: 13 residues. The germline CDR1 and CDR2 sequences are SGHVS and FQNEAQ. For the CDR3, the DNA is TGTGCCAGCAGCTTAGGGCCCACTTCACACCTCCACTTT. It yields the protein CASSLGPTSHLHF.

The chain has TRBV12-3 or TRBV12-4 and TRBJ1-6; TRBD1 might be the D (5 bases). The CDR3 spans 15 residues. Trimming shortened V by 3 bases and J by 4 bases, and 10 bases separated the two germline ends. The CDR3 nucleotides read TGTGCCAGCAGTTTGGACATCGGGTATAATTCACCCCTCCACTTT. Protein product: CASSLDIGYNSPLHF.

This clonotype was recorded many times. The chain couples TRBV10-3 to TRBJ1-1; D unclear. V lost 2 bases, J lost 1 base, and 11 bases lay in between. Per germline, CDR1 ENHRY and CDR2 SYGVKD. The CDR3 is made up of 15 amino acids. The CDR3 loop is CAISEPNIRNTEAFF. The CDR3 DNA sequence: TGTGCCATCAGTGAGCCCAACATTCGGAACACTGAAGCTTTCTTT.

The chain couples TRBV11-3 to TRBJ2-1; D is ambiguous. The CDR3 covers 13 residues. Trimming took off 5 bases at V and 5 bases at J, with 10 bases between the two ends. In germline, CDR1 is SGHNT, CDR2 YENEEA. CDR3 loop: CASSRMDDNEQFF. CDR3 in DNA: TGTGCCAGCAGCCGAATGGACGACAATGAGCAGTTCTTC. The complete variable domain, with remaining parts taken from reference TRBV11-3 and TRBJ2-1, reads EAGVVQSPRYKIIEKKQPVAFWCNPISGHNTLYWYLQNLGQGPELLIRYENEEAVDDSQLPKDRFSAERLKGVDSTLKIQPAELGDSAVYLCASSRMDDNEQFFGPGTRLTVL.

By proportion, this clonotype is medium-sized. The gene calls are TRBV20-1 and TRBJ2-5, with 7 bases aligning to TRBD1. The CDR3 is made up of 14 amino acids. Germline V lookup: CDR1 DFQATT, CDR2 SNEGSKA (reference sequence). V lost 7 bases to trimming and J lost 0 bases; unmatched junction nucleotides: 8. The CDR3 loop reads CSGSPGQYQETQYF. CDR3 nucleotide sequence: TGCAGTGGTTCGCCGGGACAGTACCAAGAGACCCAGTACTTC.

This clonotype turned up a few times. Given a much more abundant clone one base away, this may be a read error. The chain joins TRBV6-1 to TRBJ2-7, with 10 bases identical to TRBD2. The germline V gene has CDR1 MNHNS and CDR2 SASEGT. The J segment lost 4 bases and the V segment lost 7 bases, leaving 10 bases of the junction unmatched. The CDR3 is 15 residues long. The CDR3: CASISGATSGYEQYF. Written as DNA, the CDR3 is TGTGCCAGCATAAGCGGGGCGACTAGCGGGTACGAGCAGTACTTC.

The chain couples TRBV10-1 to TRBJ2-5; TRBD2 matches at 8 bases. Losses at the gene ends were 6 bases for V and 1 base for J; bases not matched to a gene: 7. Germline V gene data show CDR1 as WNHNN and CDR2 as SYGVQD (reference sequence). The CDR3 covers 15 residues. CDR3 DNA: TGCGCCAGCAGCGCCGGGACTAGTCTCCAAGAGACCCAGTACTTC. This gives the protein CASSAGTSLQETQYF.

As concerns this clonotype: This clone may be a read error of a much larger clone one base away. This rearrangement joins TRBV9 to TRBJ1-3; 7 nucleotides match TRBD1. The trim removed 3 bases at V and 6 bases at J, leaving 9 bases unmatched. CDR3 size: 15 residues. Germline V gives CDR1 SGDLS, CDR2 YYNGEE. CDR3 sequence: CASSDLQGKANTIYF. In nucleotides, the CDR3 is TGTGCCAGCAGCGATTTACAGGGGAAGGCAAACACCATATATTTT. Full variable domain (missing parts from reference TRBV9 and TRBJ1-3): DSGVTQTPKHLITATGQRVTLRCSPRSGDLSVYWYQQSLDQGLQFLIQYYNGEERAKGNILERFSAQQFPDLHSELNLSSLELGDSALYFCASSDLQGKANTIYFGEGSWLTVV.

In this sample, this clonotype is medium-sized (0.01 to 0.1%). The chain employs TRBV6-2 or TRBV6-3 and TRBJ1-1, with D possibly matching TRBD1 (6 bases). The CDR3 is 17 amino acids. The germline gives CDR1 MNHEY, CDR2 SVGEGT. V dropped 2 bases and J dropped 0 bases, with 16 bases sitting between them. The CDR3 sequence is CASSYVVGGPMNTEAFF. CDR3 DNA sequence: TGTGCCAGCAGTTACGTTGTGGGGGGCCCGATGAACACTGAAGCTTTCTTT.

In its sample, this clonotype was seen many times. V gene TRBV20-1 combines with J gene TRBJ2-7, with TRBD2 identical over 8 bases. V shed 4 bases, J shed 2 bases, and the junction held 7 bases outside the gene matches. In germline, CDR1 is DFQATT, CDR2 SNEGSKA (reference sequence). The CDR3 is made up of 14 amino acids. The CDR3 bases are TGCAGTGCTAAGTCGGGGGGGTGGGCCTACGAGCAGTACTTC. Its protein product is CSAKSGGWAYEQYF.

The V call is TRBV4-2, the J call TRBJ1-2; TRBD1 aligns across 7 bases. This CDR3 is built from 15 residues. V dropped 2 bases and J dropped 6; count of bases not matched to a gene: 9. Germline V CDR1 and CDR2: LGHNA, YNFKEQ. The CDR3 spells CASSQTDRQGDGYTF. The CDR3 nucleotides read TGTGCCAGCAGCCAAACGGACAGGCAGGGGGATGGCTACACCTTC.

At least ten counts were recorded for this clonotype. The rearrangement uses TRBV5-8 and TRBJ1-2, with D unclear. This CDR3 has 13 amino acids. Trimming stripped 5 bases from V and 2 bases from J, with 10 bases between. Germline loops: CDR1 SGHTS, CDR2 YDEGEE. CDR3 in amino acids: CASSPWANYGYTF. CDR3 DNA sequence: TGTGCCAGCAGTCCGTGGGCAAACTATGGCTACACCTTC.

This clonotype rates as medium-sized. The chain employs TRBV12-3 or TRBV12-4 and TRBJ2-7, with D tentatively TRBD1 (6 bases). The CDR3 is 16 amino acids. Trimming left V 3 bases short and J 3 bases short, with 18 bases between. The CDR3 here is CASSFVKGVFVYEQYF. CDR3 nucleotides: TGTGCCAGCAGTTTTGTGAAGGGGGTTTTTGTCTACGAGCAGTACTTC.

This clonotype was observed many times. This chain connects TRBV6-1 to TRBJ1-1; maybe TRBD1 (5 bases). Trimming removed 3 bases from V and 6 bases from J, with 11 bases in between. CDR1 and CDR2 (germline): MNHNS, SASEGT. The CDR3 extends over 13 amino acids. The CDR3 here is CASSDSAGSEAFF. The CDR3 nucleotides are TGTGCCAGCAGTGATTCGGCAGGGTCTGAAGCTTTCTTT.

This clonotype has only a few counts. This may arise from a read error, as a much more abundant clone is one base away. This sequence joins TRBV5-1 and TRBJ1-1, with 7 bases matching TRBD1. J lost 7 bases, V lost 5 bases, and 11 bases had no gene match. CDR1 and CDR2 (germline): SGHRS, YFSETQ. This CDR3 has 14 amino acids. The DNA for the CDR3 is TGCGCCAGCAGGCTTTCCGGGACAGTCATTGAAGCTTTCTTT. Its translation: CASRLSGTVIEAFF.

The gene calls are TRBV10-3 and TRBJ1-2; 7 bases are a match to TRBD1. The junction had 7 bases not matched to a gene; V was cut back by 10 bases and J by 5 bases. CDR1 and CDR2 from the germline V gene are ENHRY and SYGVKD. CDR3 size: 12 residues. The CDR3 region is CATTGVGYGYTF. The CDR3 DNA reads TGTGCCACCACAGGGGTCGGGTATGGCTACACCTTC.

The chain recombines TRBV3-1 with TRBJ2-7; weak D call: TRBD1 (6 bases). The germline gives CDR1 LGHDT, CDR2 YNNKEL (reference sequence). This CDR3 is built from 14 residues. Between the trimmed V and J ends, which lost 3 bases and 2 bases, there was a span of 11 bases. The CDR3 is CASSQGHSTYEQYF. CDR3 DNA sequence: TGTGCCAGCAGCCAGGGACACTCTACCTACGAGCAGTACTTC.

This clonotype showed up many times. The chain joins TRBV24-1 to TRBJ2-2, with no clear D. Germline CDR1 and CDR2: KGHDR and SFDVKD. The length of the CDR3 is 13 residues. With 5 bases removed from V and 4 bases from J, the gap between germline ends came to 7 bases. The chain's CDR3 is CATSAQSTGELFF. CDR3 coding DNA: TGTGCCACCAGTGCACAGTCCACCGGGGAGCTGTTTTTT.

This clonotype was detected ten times or more. V is TRBV7-8 and J is TRBJ1-1, with TRBD1 matching over 7 bases. Trimming took 9 bases from V and 5 from J; bases not matched to a gene: 9. The CDR3 contains 13 residues. Germline V gene sequence: CDR1 SGHVS, CDR2 FQNEAQ. The DNA for the CDR3 is TGTGCCAGTAAGCAGGGGGGTGTAACTGAAGCTTTCTTT. It yields the protein CASKQGGVTEAFF. The full variable domain, in which reference TRBV7-8 and TRBJ1-1 provide the parts outside the CDR3, is GAGVSQSPRYKVAKRGQDVALRCDPISGHVSLFWYQQALGQGPEFLTYFQNEAQLDKSGLPSDRFFAERPEGSVSTLKIQRTQQEDSAVYLCASKQGGVTEAFFGQGTRLTVV.

This clonotype was recorded many times. This sequence joins TRBV3-1 and TRBJ2-3; maybe TRBD1 (6 bases). Germline V gene sequence: CDR1 LGHDT, CDR2 YNNKEL (reference sequence). The ends were cut back, 4 bases at V and 4 bases at J, with 9 bases in the middle. There are 13 residues in the CDR3. The CDR3 region is CASSPDSSDTQYF. The CDR3 DNA reads as TGTGCCAGCAGCCCGGACAGCTCAGATACGCAGTATTTT.